This T cell receptor beta chain was sequenced for a study of T cells after somatic rescue of genetic block. Assay: immunoSEQ multiplex PCR; the TCRdb copy retains only in-frame clones and omits some. Seen here are some 8,000 clones, roughly 80% observed once, and the top ten hold about 25%. The germline V gene has CDR1 SGHKS and CDR2 YYEKEE (reference sequence). V was trimmed by 0 bases and J by 6 bases, leaving 7 bases between them. This CDR3 is built from 13 residues. Sequenced sample: peripheral blood mononuclear cells (PBMCs). This chain connects TRBV5-5 to TRBJ2-1; no reliable D call. The clonotype was recovered from a boy aged 5-17 years. CDR3 sequence reads: CASSLGAGNEQFF. DNA of the CDR3: TGTGCCAGCAGCTTGGGGGCCGGCAATGAGCAGTTCTTC.